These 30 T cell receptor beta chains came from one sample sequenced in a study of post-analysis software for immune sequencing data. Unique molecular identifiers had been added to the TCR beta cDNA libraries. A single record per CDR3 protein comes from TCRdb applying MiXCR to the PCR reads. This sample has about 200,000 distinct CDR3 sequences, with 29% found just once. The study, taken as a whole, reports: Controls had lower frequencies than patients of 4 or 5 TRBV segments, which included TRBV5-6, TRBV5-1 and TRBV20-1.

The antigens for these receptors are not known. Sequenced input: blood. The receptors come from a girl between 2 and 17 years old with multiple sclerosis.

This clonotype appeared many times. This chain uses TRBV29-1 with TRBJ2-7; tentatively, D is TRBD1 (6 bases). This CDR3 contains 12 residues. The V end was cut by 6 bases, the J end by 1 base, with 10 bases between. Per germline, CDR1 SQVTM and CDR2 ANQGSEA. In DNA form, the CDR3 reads TGCAGCGTCCTCGGACAGTCCTACGAGCAGTACTTC. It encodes CSVLGQSYEQYF.

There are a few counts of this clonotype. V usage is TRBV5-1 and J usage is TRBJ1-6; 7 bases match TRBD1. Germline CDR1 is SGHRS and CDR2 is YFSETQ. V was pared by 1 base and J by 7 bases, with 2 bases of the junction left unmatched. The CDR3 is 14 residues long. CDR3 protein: CASSLLRGNSPLHF. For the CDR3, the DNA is TGCGCCAGCAGCTTGCTCAGGGGGAATTCACCCCTCCACTTT. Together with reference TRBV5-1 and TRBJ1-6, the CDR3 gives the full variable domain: KAGVTQTPRYLIKTRGQQVTLSCSPISGHRSVSWYQQTPGQGLQFLFEYFSETQRNKGNFPGRFSGRQFSNSRSEMNVSTLELGDSALYLCASSLLRGNSPLHFGNGTRLTVT.

The CDR3 sequence is CASSTERGVEAFF. The CDR3, as DNA: TGTGCCAGCAGCACCGAACGGGGGGTTGAAGCTTTCTTT. This rearrangement joins TRBV6-1 to TRBJ1-1, with D maybe TRBD1 (5 bases). The CDR3 contains 13 residues. Trimming removed 6 bases from V and 7 bases from J, with 15 bases in between. CDR1 and CDR2 (germline): MNHNS, SASEGT.

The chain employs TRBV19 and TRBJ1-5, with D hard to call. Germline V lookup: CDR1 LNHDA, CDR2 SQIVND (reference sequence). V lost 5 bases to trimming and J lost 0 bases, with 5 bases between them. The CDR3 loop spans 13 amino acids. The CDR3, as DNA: TGTGCCAGTAGTGACTTTAGCAATCAGCCCCAGCATTTT. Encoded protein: CASSDFSNQPQHF.

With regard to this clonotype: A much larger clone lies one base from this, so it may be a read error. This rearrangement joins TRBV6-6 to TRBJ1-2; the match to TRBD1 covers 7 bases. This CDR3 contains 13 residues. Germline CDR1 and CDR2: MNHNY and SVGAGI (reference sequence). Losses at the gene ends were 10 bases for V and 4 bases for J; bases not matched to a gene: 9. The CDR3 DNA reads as TGTGCCATCTGTACCACAGGGGTCTATGGCTACACCTTC. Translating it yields CAICTTGVYGYTF.

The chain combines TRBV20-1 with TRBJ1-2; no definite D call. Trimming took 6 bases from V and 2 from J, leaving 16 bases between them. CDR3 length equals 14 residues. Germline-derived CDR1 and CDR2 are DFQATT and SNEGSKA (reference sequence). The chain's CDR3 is CSATNTDGNYGYTF. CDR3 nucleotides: TGCAGTGCCACAAATACGGACGGGAACTATGGCTACACCTTC.

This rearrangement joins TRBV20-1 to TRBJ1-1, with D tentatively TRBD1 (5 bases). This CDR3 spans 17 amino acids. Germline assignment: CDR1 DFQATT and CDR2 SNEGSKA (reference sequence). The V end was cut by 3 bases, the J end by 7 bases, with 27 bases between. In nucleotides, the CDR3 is TGCAGTGCTAGTCCCACCTCGGACATCTGGGTCCCACGTGAAGCTTTCTTT. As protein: CSASPTSDIWVPREAFF.

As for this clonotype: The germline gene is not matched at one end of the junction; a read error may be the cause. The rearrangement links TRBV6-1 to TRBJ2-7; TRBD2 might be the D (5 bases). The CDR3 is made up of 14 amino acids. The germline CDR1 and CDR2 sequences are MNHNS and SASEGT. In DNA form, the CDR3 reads TGTGCCAGCAGTGACCCAGGCGGGTCCTACGGGCAGTACTTC. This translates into CASSDPGGSYGQYF.

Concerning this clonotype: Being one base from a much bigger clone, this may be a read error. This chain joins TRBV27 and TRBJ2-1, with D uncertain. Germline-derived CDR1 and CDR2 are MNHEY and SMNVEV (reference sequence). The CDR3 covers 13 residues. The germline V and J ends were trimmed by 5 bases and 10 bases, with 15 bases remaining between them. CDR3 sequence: CASSPEWLWEQFF. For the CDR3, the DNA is TGTGCCAGCAGTCCAGAGTGGCTGTGGGAGCAGTTCTTC.

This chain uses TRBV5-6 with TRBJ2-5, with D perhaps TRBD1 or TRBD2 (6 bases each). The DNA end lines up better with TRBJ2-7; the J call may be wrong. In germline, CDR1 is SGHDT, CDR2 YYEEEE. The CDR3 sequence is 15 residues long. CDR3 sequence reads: CASSLWGARQGEQYF. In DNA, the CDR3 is TGTGCCAGCAGCTTGTGGGGGGCTCGGCAAGGCGAGCAGTACTTC.

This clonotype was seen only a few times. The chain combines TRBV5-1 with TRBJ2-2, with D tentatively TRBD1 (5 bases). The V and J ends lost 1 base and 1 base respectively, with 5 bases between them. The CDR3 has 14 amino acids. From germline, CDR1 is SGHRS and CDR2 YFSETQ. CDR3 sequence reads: CASSLTGNTGELFF. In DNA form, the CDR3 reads TGCGCCAGCAGCTTGACAGGGAACACCGGGGAGCTGTTTTTT.

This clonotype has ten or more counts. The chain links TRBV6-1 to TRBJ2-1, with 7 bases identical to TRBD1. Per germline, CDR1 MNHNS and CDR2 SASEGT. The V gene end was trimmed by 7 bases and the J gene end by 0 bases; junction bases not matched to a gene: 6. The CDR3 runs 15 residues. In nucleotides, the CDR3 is TGTGCCAGCAAGAGGAGGACAGGCTCCTACAATGAGCAGTTCTTC. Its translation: CASKRRTGSYNEQFF.

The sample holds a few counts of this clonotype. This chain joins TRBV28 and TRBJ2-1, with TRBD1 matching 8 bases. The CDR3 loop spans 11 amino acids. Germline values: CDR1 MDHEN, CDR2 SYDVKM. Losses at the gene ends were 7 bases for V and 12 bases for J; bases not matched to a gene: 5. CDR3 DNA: TGTGCCAGCAATTCACAGGGGGGGCAGTTCTTC. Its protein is CASNSQGGQFF.

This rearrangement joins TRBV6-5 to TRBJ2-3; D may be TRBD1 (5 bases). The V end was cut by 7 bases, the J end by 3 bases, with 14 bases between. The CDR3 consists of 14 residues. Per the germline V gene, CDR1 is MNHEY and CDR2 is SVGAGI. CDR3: CASKWGSLTDTQYF. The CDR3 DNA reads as TGTGCCAGCAAGTGGGGCAGCCTAACAGATACGCAGTATTTT.

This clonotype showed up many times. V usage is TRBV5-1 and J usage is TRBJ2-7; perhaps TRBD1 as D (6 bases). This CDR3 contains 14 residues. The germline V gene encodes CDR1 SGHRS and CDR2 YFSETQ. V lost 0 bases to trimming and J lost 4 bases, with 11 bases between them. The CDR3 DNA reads TGCGCCAGCAGCTTGGTTTCAGGGGAGTACGAGCAGTACTTC. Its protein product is CASSLVSGEYEQYF.

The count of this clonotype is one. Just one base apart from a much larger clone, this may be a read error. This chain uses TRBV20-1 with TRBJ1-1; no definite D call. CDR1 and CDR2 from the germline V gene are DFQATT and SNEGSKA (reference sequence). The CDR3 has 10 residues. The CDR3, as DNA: TGCGGTGCTAGGTACACTGAAGCTTTCTTT. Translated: CGARYTEAFF.

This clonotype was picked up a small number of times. In nucleotides, the CDR3 is TGTGCCAGCAGTTTAAGCCCTCGGACAAGTGAAGCTTTCTTT. Translated, it gives CASSLSPRTSEAFF. This chain links TRBV28 with TRBJ1-1; D perhaps matches TRBD1 (5 bases). The CDR3 covers 14 residues. The V gene lost 2 bases and the J gene lost 7 bases, with 14 bases spanning the gap. Germline lookup yields CDR1 MDHEN and CDR2 SYDVKM.

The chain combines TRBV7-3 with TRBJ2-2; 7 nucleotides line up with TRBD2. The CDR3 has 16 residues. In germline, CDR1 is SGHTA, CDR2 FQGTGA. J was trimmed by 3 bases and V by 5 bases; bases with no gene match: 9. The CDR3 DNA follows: TGTGCCAGCAGCCCGGTCCCCCGGGGGGACACCGGGGAGCTGTTTTTT. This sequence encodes CASSPVPRGDTGELFF.

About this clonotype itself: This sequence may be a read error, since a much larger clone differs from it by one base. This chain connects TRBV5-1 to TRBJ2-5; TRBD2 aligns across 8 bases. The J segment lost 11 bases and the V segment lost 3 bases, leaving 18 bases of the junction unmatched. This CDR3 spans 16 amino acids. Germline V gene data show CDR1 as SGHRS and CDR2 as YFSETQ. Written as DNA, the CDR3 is TGCGCCAGCAGCTCAGAAATAGCGGGGAGGTACAATGAGCAGTACTTC. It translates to CASSSEIAGRYNEQYF.

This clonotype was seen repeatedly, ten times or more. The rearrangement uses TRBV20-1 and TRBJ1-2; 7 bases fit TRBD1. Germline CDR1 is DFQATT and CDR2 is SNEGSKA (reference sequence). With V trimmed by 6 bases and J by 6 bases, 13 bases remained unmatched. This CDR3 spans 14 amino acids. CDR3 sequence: CSAPMDQGVNGYTF. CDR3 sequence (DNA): TGCAGTGCCCCCATGGATCAGGGGGTAAATGGCTACACCTTC.

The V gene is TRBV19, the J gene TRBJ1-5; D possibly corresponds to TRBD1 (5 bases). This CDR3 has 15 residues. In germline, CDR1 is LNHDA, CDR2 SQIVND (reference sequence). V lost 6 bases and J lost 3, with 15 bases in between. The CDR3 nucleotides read TGTGCCAGTAGGGCGGGTGGGGCCCTCAATCAGCCCCAGCATTTT. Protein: CASRAGGALNQPQHF. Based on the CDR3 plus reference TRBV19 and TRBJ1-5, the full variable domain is DGGITQSPKYLFRKEGQNVTLSCEQNLNHDAMYWYRQDPGQGLRLIYYSQIVNDFQKGDIAEGYSVSREKKESFPLTVTSAQKNPTAFYLCASRAGGALNQPQHFGDGTRLSIL.

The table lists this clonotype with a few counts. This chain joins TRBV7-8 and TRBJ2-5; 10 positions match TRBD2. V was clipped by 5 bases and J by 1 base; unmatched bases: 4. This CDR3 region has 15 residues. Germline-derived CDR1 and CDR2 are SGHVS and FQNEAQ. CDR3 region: CASSITSGAQETQYF. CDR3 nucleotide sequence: TGTGCCAGCAGCATTACTAGCGGGGCCCAAGAGACCCAGTACTTC.

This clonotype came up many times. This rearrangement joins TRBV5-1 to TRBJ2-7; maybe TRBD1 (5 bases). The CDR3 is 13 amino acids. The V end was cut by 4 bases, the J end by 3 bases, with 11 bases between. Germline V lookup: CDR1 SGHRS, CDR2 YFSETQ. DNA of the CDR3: TGCGCCAGCAGCCGCGACAGTGGCTACGAGCAGTACTTC. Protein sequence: CASSRDSGYEQYF.

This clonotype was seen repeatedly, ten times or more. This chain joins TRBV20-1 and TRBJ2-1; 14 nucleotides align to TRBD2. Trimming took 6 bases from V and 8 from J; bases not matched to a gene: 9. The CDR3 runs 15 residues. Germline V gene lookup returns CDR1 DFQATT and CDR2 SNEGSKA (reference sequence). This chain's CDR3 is CSATTGTSGRYEQFF. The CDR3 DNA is TGCAGTGCCACTACCGGGACTAGCGGGAGATATGAGCAGTTCTTC.

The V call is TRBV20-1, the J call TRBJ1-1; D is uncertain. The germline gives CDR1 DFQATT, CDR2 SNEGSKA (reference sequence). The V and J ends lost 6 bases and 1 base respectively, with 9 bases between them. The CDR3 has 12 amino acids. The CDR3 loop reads CSATVGNTEAFF. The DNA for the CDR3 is TGCAGTGCGACCGTGGGGAACACTGAAGCTTTCTTT.

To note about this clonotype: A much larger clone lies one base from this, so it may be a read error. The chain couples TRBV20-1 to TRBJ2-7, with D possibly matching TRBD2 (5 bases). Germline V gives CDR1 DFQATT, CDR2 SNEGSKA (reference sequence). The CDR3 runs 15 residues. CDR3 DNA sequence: TGCAGTGCTAGAAACCCTGCGGCTAGCTGGTACGAGCGGTACTTC. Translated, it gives CSARNPAASWYERYF.

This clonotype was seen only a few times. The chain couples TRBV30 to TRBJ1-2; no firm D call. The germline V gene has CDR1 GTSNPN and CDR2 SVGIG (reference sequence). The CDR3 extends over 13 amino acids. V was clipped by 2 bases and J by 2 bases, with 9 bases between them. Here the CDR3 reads CAWSPARNYGYTF. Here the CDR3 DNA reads TGTGCCTGGAGTCCCGCCCGAAACTATGGCTACACCTTC.

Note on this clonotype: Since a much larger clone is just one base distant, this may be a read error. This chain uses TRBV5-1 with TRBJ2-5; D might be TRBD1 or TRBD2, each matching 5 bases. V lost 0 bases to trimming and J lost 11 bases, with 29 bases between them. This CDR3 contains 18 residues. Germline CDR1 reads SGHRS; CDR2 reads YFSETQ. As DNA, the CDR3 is TGCGCCAGCAGCTTGGGAGGGGCTAGCAGTCCTTCCTACAATGAGCAGTACTTC. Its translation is CASSLGGASSPSYNEQYF.

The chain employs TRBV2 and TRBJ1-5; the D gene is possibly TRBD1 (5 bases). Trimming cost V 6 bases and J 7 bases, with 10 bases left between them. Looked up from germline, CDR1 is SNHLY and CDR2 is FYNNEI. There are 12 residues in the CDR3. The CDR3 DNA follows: TGTGCCAGCAGGACAGAAGCACAGCCCCAGCATTTT. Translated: CASRTEAQPQHF.

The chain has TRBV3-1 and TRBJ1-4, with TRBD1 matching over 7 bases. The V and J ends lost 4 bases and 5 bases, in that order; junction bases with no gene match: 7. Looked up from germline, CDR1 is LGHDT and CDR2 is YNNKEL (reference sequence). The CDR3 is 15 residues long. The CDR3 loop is CASSLPGQFNEKLFF. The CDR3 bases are TGTGCCAGCAGCCTACCGGGACAGTTCAATGAAAAACTGTTTTTT.